This entry features one T cell receptor (beta chain) sequence. Using immunoSEQ multiplex PCR, the repertoire was profiled, and TCRdb retains in-frame clones only, with some absent. The sample has 90,000 to 120,000 clones; more than 85% are singletons. The entry originates in a study of OX40 agonist ivuxolimab in advanced cancers. About the study: Patients were dosed with the agonistic anti-OX40 (CD134) antibody ivuxolimab.

CDR1 and CDR2 (germline): MGHDK, SYGVNS. This CDR3 comprises 18 residues. V dropped 4 bases and J dropped 0 bases, with 16 bases sitting between them. The chain uses TRBV25-1 and TRBJ1-6; perhaps TRBD1 as D (5 bases). The clonotype comes from an adult with an advanced solid tumor such as melanoma, head and neck, liver or kidney cancer. The material was CD4+ or CD8+ T cells sorted from blood, obtained in a trial of the OX40 agonist ivuxolimab. The DNA for the CDR3 is TGTGCCAGCAGTGGACAAGGGGCCATGAGCTCCTATAATTCACCCCTCCACTTT. Its protein is CASSGQGAMSSYNSPLHF.